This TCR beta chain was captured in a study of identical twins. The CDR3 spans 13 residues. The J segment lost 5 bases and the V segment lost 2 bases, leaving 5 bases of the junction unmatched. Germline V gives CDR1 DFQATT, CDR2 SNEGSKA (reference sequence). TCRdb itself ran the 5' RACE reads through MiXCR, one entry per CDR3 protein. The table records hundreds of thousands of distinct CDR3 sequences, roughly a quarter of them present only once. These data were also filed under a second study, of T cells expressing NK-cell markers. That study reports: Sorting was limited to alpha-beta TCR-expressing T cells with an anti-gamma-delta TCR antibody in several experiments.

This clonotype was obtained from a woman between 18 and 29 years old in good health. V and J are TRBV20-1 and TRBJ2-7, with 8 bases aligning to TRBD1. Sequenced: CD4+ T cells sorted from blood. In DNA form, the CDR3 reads TGCAGTGCTAGACGACAGGGGCGCCACGAGCAGTACTTC. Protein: CSARRQGRHEQYF.